Listed here are 3 T cell receptor beta chains from one sample, sequenced in a study of shared clonotypes between healthy human individuals. Clones were read by immunoSEQ multiplex PCR, and TCRdb kept only the in-frame ones, dropping some. Altogether about 680,000 clones are present, more than 70% being singletons, with the ten largest covering about 1.8%. Material: memory CD4+ T cells sorted from blood. Subset described: CD45RA-negative fraction. These receptors originate from a woman aged 25 to 39 in good health.

This clone was observed at least ten times. This chain uses TRBV5-6 with TRBJ2-3; D call uncertain. Looked up from germline, CDR1 is SGHDT and CDR2 is YYEEEE. V gave up 1 base and J gave up 4 bases, with 10 bases separating them. This CDR3 has 14 amino acids. DNA for the CDR3: TGTGCCAGCAGCTTGATGGGCGTTCCAGATACGCAGTATTTT. Protein: CASSLMGVPDTQYF.

The chain employs TRBV4-2 and TRBJ2-5; weak D call: TRBD1 (7 bases). V was shortened by 0 bases and J by 4 bases, with 18 bases between the two germline ends. The CDR3 runs to 17 residues. Germline values: CDR1 LGHNA, CDR2 YNFKEQ. The CDR3: CASSQDSRSRGAETQYF. The CDR3 DNA follows: TGTGCCAGCAGCCAAGATTCTAGGTCCAGGGGGGCAGAGACCCAGTACTTC.

The gene calls are TRBV28 and TRBJ1-1, with 8 bases identical to TRBD1. Germline CDR1 and CDR2: MDHEN and SYDVKM. The CDR3 length is 13 residues. Losses at the gene ends were 10 bases for V and 1 base for J; bases not matched to a gene: 5. The CDR3 loop is CATQGAWNTEAFF. The CDR3 DNA sequence: TGTGCCACCCAGGGGGCTTGGAACACTGAAGCTTTCTTT.